The next 19 T cell receptor beta chains were all read from a single sample in a study of blood T cell repertoires in COVID-19. Sequenced by immunoSEQ multiplex PCR; TCRdb stores in-frame clones only, minus some. The table has roughly 250,000 clones, around 85% seen once. Material for sequencing was PBMCs or T cells enriched from blood (not recorded which). Source of these receptors: a woman aged 50 to 60 who had recovered from COVID-19.

The chain recombines TRBV29-1 with TRBJ2-1; 13 nucleotides match TRBD2. V shed 4 bases and J 6 bases; nucleotides not matched to a gene: 6. Looked up from germline, CDR1 is SQVTM and CDR2 is ANQGSEA. This CDR3 has 15 amino acids. In nucleotides, the CDR3 is TGCAGCGTTGGACCCGGGACTAGCGGGATCAATGAGCAGTTCTTC. It specifies CSVGPGTSGINEQFF.

The rearrangement uses TRBV28 and TRBJ2-7; perhaps TRBD2 as D (6 bases). This CDR3 has 18 residues. Trimming removed 5 bases at V and 2 bases at J, with 25 bases between. CDR1 MDHEN and CDR2 SYDVKM come from the germline V gene. The CDR3, as DNA: TGTGCCAGCAGTCCTGGGGCCAATTGGCTAGCGATAACCTACGAGCAGTACTTC. This gives the protein CASSPGANWLAITYEQYF.

The V and J genes are TRBV2 and TRBJ2-1; TRBD2 matches at 7 bases. Trimming at V came to 8 bases and at J to 9 bases, leaving 10 bases not matched to a gene. CDR3 length: 13 amino acids. From germline, CDR1 is SNHLY and CDR2 FYNNEI. For the CDR3, the DNA is TGTGCCAGCCAGACTAGCCCCCTACTTGAGCAGTTCTTC. Translation: CASQTSPLLEQFF.

The V and J genes are TRBV29-1 and TRBJ2-4; D perhaps matches TRBD2 (5 bases). V lost 3 bases, J lost 8 bases, and 8 bases lay in between. The CDR3 runs 11 residues. Germline assignment: CDR1 SQVTM and CDR2 ANQGSEA. CDR3 DNA: TGCAGCGTTGAGTTCGGGGACATTCAGTACTTC. This gives the protein CSVEFGDIQYF.

This clone has more than one count but fewer than ten. The gene calls are TRBV7-9 and TRBJ1-4; no clear D gene. The CDR3 is 15 amino acids. Trimming removed 4 bases from V and 0 bases from J, with 9 bases in between. Germline values: CDR1 SEHNR, CDR2 FQNEAQ (reference sequence). CDR3 in amino acids: CASSSGIATNEKLFF. The CDR3, as DNA: TGTGCCAGCAGCTCGGGAATTGCAACTAATGAAAAACTGTTTTTT.

V and J are TRBV19 and TRBJ1-4, with no clear D. In germline, CDR1 is LNHDA, CDR2 SQIVND (reference sequence). The CDR3 is 15 residues long. The germline V and J ends were trimmed by 3 bases and 5 bases, with 13 bases remaining between them. CDR3 coding DNA: TGTGCCAGTAGTATGGGTACGGGAAGGAATGAAAAACTGTTTTTT. This sequence encodes CASSMGTGRNEKLFF.

The chain recombines TRBV2 with TRBJ2-7, with D hard to call. The CDR3 totals 14 residues. Germline values: CDR1 SNHLY, CDR2 FYNNEI. Trimming pared 6 bases from V and 2 bases from J, leaving 14 bases between. The CDR3 here is CASSPTGVPYEQYF. The CDR3 nucleotides read TGTGCCAGCAGCCCGACTGGCGTACCCTACGAGCAGTACTTC.

The rearrangement joins TRBV3-1 (or the pseudogene TRBV3-2) to TRBJ1-4, with 8 bases lining up with TRBD1. Germline values: CDR1 LGHDT, CDR2 YNNKEL (reference sequence). V lost 4 bases and J lost 5; bases outside the gene matches: 3. The CDR3 consists of 14 residues. The CDR3 bases are TGTGCCAGCAGCCGGACAGGGAAAAATGAAAAACTGTTTTTT. Translation gives CASSRTGKNEKLFF.

This sequence joins TRBV10-3 and TRBJ1-1, with TRBD1 as a possible D gene (6 bases). Germline V gene sequence: CDR1 ENHRY, CDR2 SYGVKD. With 6 bases removed from V and 0 bases from J, the gap between germline ends came to 8 bases. This CDR3 is built from 13 residues. The CDR3 sequence is CAIRRDMNTEAFF. CDR3 nucleotides: TGTGCCATCAGGAGGGACATGAACACTGAAGCTTTCTTT.

V usage is TRBV12-3 or TRBV12-4 and J usage is TRBJ1-1, with 8 positions matching TRBD1. This CDR3 contains 12 residues. The V and J ends lost 6 bases and 12 bases, in that order; junction bases with no gene match: 9. As DNA, the CDR3 is TGTGCCAGCAGCGGGACAGGAGGGTTGTCTTTCTTT. It encodes CASSGTGGLSFF.

The gene calls are TRBV28 and TRBJ2-1, with 7 bases aligning to TRBD1. The trim removed 4 bases at V and 0 bases at J, leaving 9 bases unmatched. The CDR3 contains 17 residues. Germline-derived CDR1 and CDR2 are MDHEN and SYDVKM. In nucleotides, the CDR3 is TGTGCCAGCAGTTCGATACAGGGGTTTCGCTCCTACAATGAGCAGTTCTTC. This encodes CASSSIQGFRSYNEQFF. The entire variable domain, with the rest obtained from reference TRBV28 and TRBJ2-1, is as follows: DVKVTQSSRYLVKRTGEKVFLECVQDMDHENMFWYRQDPGLGLRLIYFSYDVKMKEKGDIPEGYSVSREKKERFSLILESASTNQTSMYLCASSSIQGFRSYNEQFFGPGTRLTVL.

The rearrangement joins TRBV19 to TRBJ2-7, with D perhaps matching TRBD1 (5 bases). Trimming removed 1 base from V and 5 bases from J, with 9 bases in between. From germline, CDR1 is LNHDA and CDR2 SQIVND (reference sequence). The CDR3 has 13 residues. This CDR3 reads CASSIGRGNEQYF. The CDR3 DNA reads as TGTGCCAGTAGTATAGGTAGGGGCAACGAGCAGTACTTC.

This rearrangement joins TRBV11-3 to TRBJ1-1; D unresolved. The CDR3 is made up of 13 amino acids. Per the germline V gene, CDR1 is SGHNT and CDR2 is YENEEA. Trimming shortened V by 5 bases and J by 1 base, and 8 bases separated the two germline ends. CDR3 sequence reads: CASSRSGNTEAFF. CDR3 coding DNA: TGTGCCAGCAGCCGCTCCGGGAACACTGAAGCTTTCTTT.

This chain uses TRBV19 with TRBJ2-5; D unresolved. The ends were cut back, 2 bases at V and 5 bases at J, with 9 bases in the middle. This CDR3 comprises 13 residues. Germline CDR1 and CDR2: LNHDA and SQIVND (reference sequence). The CDR3 sequence is CASSIMFRETQYF. The CDR3 DNA sequence: TGTGCCAGTAGTATAATGTTTCGGGAGACCCAGTACTTC.

The chain links TRBV15 to TRBJ2-7; 11 nucleotides match TRBD1. CDR1 is LNHNV, CDR2 YYDKDF, per germline (reference sequence). The CDR3 contains 14 residues. The V and J ends lost 4 bases and 6 bases, in that order; junction bases with no gene match: 5. Here the CDR3 reads CATSTGTGGFEQYF. The CDR3 DNA follows: TGTGCCACCAGCACCGGGACAGGGGGGTTCGAGCAGTACTTC.

The chain has TRBV7-9 and TRBJ1-1; 7 positions agree with TRBD1. The CDR3 consists of 14 residues. Germline loops: CDR1 SEHNR, CDR2 FQNEAQ (reference sequence). V lost 5 bases, J lost 6 bases, and 9 bases stayed unmatched. DNA of the CDR3: TGTGCCAGCAGCCCGAGGGACAGTGGCGCTGAAGCTTTCTTT. This gives the protein CASSPRDSGAEAFF.

The CDR3 reads CASSERNRGTGNTIYF. CDR3 DNA sequence: TGTGCCAGCAGTGAGCGTAACAGGGGAACTGGAAACACCATATATTTT. The chain combines TRBV2 with TRBJ1-3; 7 bases line up with TRBD1. The V and J ends lost 3 bases and 2 bases, in that order; junction bases with no gene match: 7. In germline, CDR1 is SNHLY, CDR2 FYNNEI. This CDR3 has 16 amino acids. Filled out from reference TRBV2 and TRBJ1-3, the complete variable domain reads EPEVTQTPSHQVTQMGQEVILRCVPISNHLYFYWYRQILGQKVEFLVSFYNNEISEKSEIFDDQFSVERPDGSNFTLKIRSTKLEDSAMYFCASSERNRGTGNTIYFGEGSWLTVV.

The chain employs TRBV2 and TRBJ1-3, with D tentatively TRBD1 (5 bases). Trimming shortened V by 5 bases and J by 0 bases, and 14 bases separated the two germline ends. The CDR3 spans 16 residues. CDR1 is SNHLY, CDR2 FYNNEI, per germline. DNA for the CDR3: TGTGCCAGCAGTCTCAGGGTAGGGGCCTCTGGAAACACCATATATTTT. It codes for CASSLRVGASGNTIYF.

This clone appeared a few times. The chain employs TRBV29-1 and TRBJ1-1; the match to TRBD1 covers 8 bases. Trimming removed 6 bases from V and 2 bases from J; junction bases left unmatched: 5. There are 13 residues in the CDR3. The V gene's germline CDR1 is SQVTM and CDR2 ANQGSEA. CDR3 residues: CSVRQGQNTEAFF. CDR3 bases: TGCAGCGTCAGACAGGGGCAAAACACTGAAGCTTTCTTT. The full variable domain, with the rest looked up from reference TRBV29-1 and TRBJ1-1, is SAVISQKPSRDICQRGTSLTIQCQVDSQVTMMFWYRQQPGQSLTLIATANQGSEATYESGFVIDKFPISRPNLTFSTLTVSNMSPEDSSIYLCSVRQGQNTEAFFGQGTRLTVV.